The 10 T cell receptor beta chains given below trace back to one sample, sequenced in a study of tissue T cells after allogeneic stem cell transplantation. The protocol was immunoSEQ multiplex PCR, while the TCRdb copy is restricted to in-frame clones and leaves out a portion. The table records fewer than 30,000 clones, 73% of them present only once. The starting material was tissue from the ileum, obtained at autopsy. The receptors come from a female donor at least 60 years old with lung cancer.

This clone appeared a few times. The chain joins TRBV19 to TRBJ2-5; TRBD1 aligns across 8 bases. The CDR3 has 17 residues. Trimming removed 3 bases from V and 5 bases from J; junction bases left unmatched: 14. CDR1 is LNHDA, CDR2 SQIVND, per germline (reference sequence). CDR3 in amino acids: CASSILSGTGDSETQYF. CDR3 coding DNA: TGTGCCAGTAGTATCCTCTCCGGGACAGGAGATTCGGAGACCCAGTACTTC.

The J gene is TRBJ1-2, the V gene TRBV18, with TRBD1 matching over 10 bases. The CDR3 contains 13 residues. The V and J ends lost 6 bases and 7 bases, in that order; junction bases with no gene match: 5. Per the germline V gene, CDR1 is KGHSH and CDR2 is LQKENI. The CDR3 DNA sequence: TGTGCCAGCTCCTCCGGGACAGGGGTTGGCTACACCTTC. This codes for CASSSGTGVGYTF. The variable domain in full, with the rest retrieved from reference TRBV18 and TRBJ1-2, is NAGVMQNPRHLVRRRGQEARLRCSPMKGHSHVYWYRQLPEEGLKFMVYLQKENIIDESGMPKERFSAEFPKEGPSILRIQQVVRGDSAAYFCASSSGTGVGYTFGSGTRLTVV.

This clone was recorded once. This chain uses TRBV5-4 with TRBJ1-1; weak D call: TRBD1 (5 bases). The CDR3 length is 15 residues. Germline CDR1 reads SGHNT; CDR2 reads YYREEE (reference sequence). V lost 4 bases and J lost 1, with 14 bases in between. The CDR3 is CASSPPGGGNTEAFF. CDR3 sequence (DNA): TGTGCCAGCAGCCCCCCGGGGGGAGGGAACACTGAAGCTTTCTTT.

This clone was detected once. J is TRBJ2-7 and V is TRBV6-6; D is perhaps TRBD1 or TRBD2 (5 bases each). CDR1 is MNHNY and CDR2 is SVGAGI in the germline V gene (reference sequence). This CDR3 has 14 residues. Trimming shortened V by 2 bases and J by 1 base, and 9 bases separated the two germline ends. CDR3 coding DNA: TGTGCCAGCAGTTACGGGACCGCTTCCTACGAGCAGTACTTC. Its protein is CASSYGTASYEQYF.

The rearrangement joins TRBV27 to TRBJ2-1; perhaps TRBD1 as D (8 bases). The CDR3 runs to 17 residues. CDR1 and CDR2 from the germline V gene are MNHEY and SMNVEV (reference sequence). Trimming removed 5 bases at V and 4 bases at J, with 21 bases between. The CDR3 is CASSLRGGQEIYNEQFF. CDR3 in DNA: TGTGCCAGCAGTCTGAGGGGGGGACAGGAGATTTACAATGAGCAGTTCTTC.

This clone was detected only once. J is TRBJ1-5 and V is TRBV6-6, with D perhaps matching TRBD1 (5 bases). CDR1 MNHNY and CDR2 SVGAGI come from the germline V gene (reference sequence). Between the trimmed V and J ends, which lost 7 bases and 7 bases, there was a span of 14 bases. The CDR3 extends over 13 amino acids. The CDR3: CASTRGISQPQHF. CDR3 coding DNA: TGTGCCAGCACCCGGGGGATCAGCCAGCCCCAGCATTTT.

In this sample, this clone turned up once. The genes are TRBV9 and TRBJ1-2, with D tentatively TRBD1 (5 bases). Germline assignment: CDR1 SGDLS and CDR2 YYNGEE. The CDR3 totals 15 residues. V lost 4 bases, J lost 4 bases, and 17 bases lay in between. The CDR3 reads CASSPSGALVYGYTF. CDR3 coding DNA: TGTGCCAGCAGCCCCTCCGGGGCCCTCGTCTATGGCTACACCTTC.

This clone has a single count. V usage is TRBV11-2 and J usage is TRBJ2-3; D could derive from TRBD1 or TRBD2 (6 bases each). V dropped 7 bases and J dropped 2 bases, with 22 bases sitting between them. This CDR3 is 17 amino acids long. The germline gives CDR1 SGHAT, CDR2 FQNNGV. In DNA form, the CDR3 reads TGTGCCAGCACCCCAAGGGGGGTCGGGTCACACACAGATACGCAGTATTTT. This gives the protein CASTPRGVGSHTDTQYF.

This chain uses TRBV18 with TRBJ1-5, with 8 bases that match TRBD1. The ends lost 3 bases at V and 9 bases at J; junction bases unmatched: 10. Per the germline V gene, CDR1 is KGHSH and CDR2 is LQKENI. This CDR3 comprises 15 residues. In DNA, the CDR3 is TGTGCCAGCTCACCCTCGGGACAGGCGCTCGGGCCCCAGCATTTT. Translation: CASSPSGQALGPQHF.

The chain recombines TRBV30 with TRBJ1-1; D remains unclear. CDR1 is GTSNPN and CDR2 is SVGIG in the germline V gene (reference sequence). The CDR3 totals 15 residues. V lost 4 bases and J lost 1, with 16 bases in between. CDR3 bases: TGTGCCTGGAAAGGGTTAAACACACCGAACACTGAAGCTTTCTTT. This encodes CAWKGLNTPNTEAFF.